This T cell receptor beta chain was profiled in a study of blood T cell repertoires in COVID-19. The wider study: Samples representing acute and convalescent COVID-19 were sourced from the United States, Italy and Spain. From T cells, B-cell-depleted T cells, or PBMCs came the material, which was cDNA or gDNA.

CDR1 SGDLS and CDR2 YYNGEE come from the germline V gene. Trimming took 0 bases from V and 7 from J, leaving 10 bases between them. There are 13 residues in the CDR3. Authors' processing steps: Reference gene primer amplification in the assay estimated nucleated cell counts. This table comes from immunoSEQ multiplex PCR, and its TCRdb copy is limited to in-frame clones, with some not included. The V and J calls and the clone size are those of that table, but D and trimming were determined from the DNA. The sample includes roughly 30,000 clones, around four fifths of them seen just once. The chain joins TRBV9 to TRBJ1-2, with a possible D match to TRBD1 (5 bases). The sequencing sample was made of peripheral blood. The TCR sequence derives from a woman aged 60-75 years with acute or convalescent COVID-19. The CDR3 bases are TGTGCCAGCAGCGTAGAAGGGGTTGGTGGCTACACCTTC. It yields the protein CASSVEGVGGYTF.